This is a list of T cell receptor beta chains from one sample in a study of blood T cell repertoires in COVID-19. The assay was immunoSEQ multiplex PCR, and TCRdb's table has in-frame clones only and misses some. The table lists 190,000 or so clones, approximately 87% of them singletons. Sequencing was done on a sample of peripheral blood. These TCRs come from a man in his forties with active or convalescent COVID-19. CDR3s include the opening cysteine and the closing phenylalanine or tryptophan. Each record gives: J gene, V gene, clone size, D gene, CDR3 DNA, CDR3 protein. A D gene is named only where the DNA matches it firmly. Rows may omit the clone size; those that give it use once, few, many or a size class.

j_call: TRBJ1-6
v_call: TRBV7-2
clone_size: NA
d_call: NA
cdr3_nt: TGTGCCAGCAGCTTAGCGGCGGATTATAATTCACCCCTCCACTTT
cdr3_aa: CASSLAADYNSPLHF

j_call: TRBJ1-5
v_call: TRBV2
clone_size: NA
d_call: NA
cdr3_nt: TGTGCCAGCGGGCGGGGGGTGAATCAGCCCCAGCATTTT
cdr3_aa: CASGRGVNQPQHF

j_call: TRBJ1-6
v_call: TRBV10-3
clone_size: NA
d_call: TRBD1
cdr3_nt: TGTGCCATCAGTGCGACAGGGGAAGGTAATTCACCCCTCCACTTT
cdr3_aa: CAISATGEGNSPLHF

j_call: TRBJ2-2
v_call: TRBV30
clone_size: NA
d_call: NA
cdr3_nt: TGTGCCTGGCAGAACACCGGGGAGCTGTTTTTT
cdr3_aa: CAWQNTGELFF

j_call: TRBJ1-1
v_call: TRBV5-1
clone_size: NA
d_call: NA
cdr3_nt: TGCGCCAGCAGCTTGTTGAAGGGAGAAACTTTCTTT
cdr3_aa: CASSLLKGETFF

j_call: TRBJ2-3
v_call: TRBV10-3
clone_size: NA
d_call: TRBD2
cdr3_nt: TGTGCCATCAGTGAGTCTAGCGGGGGGGCACTATTAACGCAGTATTTT
cdr3_aa: CAISESSGGALLTQYF

j_call: TRBJ1-2
v_call: TRBV24-1
clone_size: NA
d_call: NA
cdr3_nt: TGTGCCACAAGTGGGGGGGGCGTAAACTATGGCTACACCTTC
cdr3_aa: CATSGGGVNYGYTF

j_call: TRBJ1-5
v_call: TRBV7-8
clone_size: NA
d_call: NA
cdr3_nt: TGTGCCAGCAGCTTGGGCCCGAGCAATCAGCCCCAGCATTTT
cdr3_aa: CASSLGPSNQPQHF

j_call: TRBJ2-5
v_call: TRBV10-3
clone_size: NA
d_call: NA
cdr3_nt: TGTGCCATCAGGAAACCGGGAATCGGGGAGACCCAGTACTTC
cdr3_aa: CAIRKPGIGETQYF

j_call: TRBJ2-7
v_call: TRBV18
clone_size: NA
d_call: TRBD1
cdr3_nt: TGTGCCAGCTCGTGGACAGGTTCGACCTACGAGCAGTACTTC
cdr3_aa: CASSWTGSTYEQYF

j_call: TRBJ1-2
v_call: TRBV2
clone_size: NA
d_call: NA
cdr3_nt: TGTGCCGAAGTACCAGGGGAGAACTATGGCTACACCTTC
cdr3_aa: CAEVPGENYGYTF

j_call: TRBJ1-2
v_call: TRBV27
clone_size: NA
d_call: TRBD1
cdr3_nt: TGTGCCAGCAGGAAGACAGGGGGCAGCTATGGCTACACCTTC
cdr3_aa: CASRKTGGSYGYTF

j_call: TRBJ2-7
v_call: TRBV27
clone_size: NA
d_call: TRBD2
cdr3_nt: TGTGCCAGCCGGAGTAGGCGGGGGGAAGAGCAGTACTTC
cdr3_aa: CASRSRRGEEQYF

j_call: TRBJ1-1
v_call: TRBV11-2
clone_size: NA
d_call: TRBD1
cdr3_nt: TGTGCCAGCAGCTTAGTTGGGGACAGGAACACTGAAGCTTTCTTT
cdr3_aa: CASSLVGDRNTEAFF

j_call: TRBJ2-5
v_call: TRBV6-2/TRBV6-3
clone_size: NA
d_call: NA
cdr3_nt: TGTGCCAGCAGTTCCCACAACCAAGAGACCCAGTACTTC
cdr3_aa: CASSSHNQETQYF

j_call: TRBJ2-1
v_call: TRBV6-6
clone_size: NA
d_call: NA
cdr3_nt: NA
cdr3_aa: CASSTSTGVHNEQFF

j_call: TRBJ2-5
v_call: TRBV18
clone_size: NA
d_call: NA
cdr3_nt: TGTGCCAGCTCACCGGGGCAGGGGGAGACCCAGTACTTC
cdr3_aa: CASSPGQGETQYF

j_call: TRBJ1-1
v_call: TRBV4-2
clone_size: NA
d_call: NA
cdr3_nt: TGTGCCAGCAGCCAAGGGATAGACAGGATTAACACTGAAGCTTTCTTT
cdr3_aa: CASSQGIDRINTEAFF

j_call: TRBJ1-5
v_call: TRBV7-9
clone_size: few
d_call: TRBD1
cdr3_nt: TGTGCCAGCAGCCCTACAGGGGGCAACCAGCCCCAGCATTTT
cdr3_aa: CASSPTGGNQPQHF

j_call: TRBJ1-5
v_call: TRBV19
clone_size: NA
d_call: NA
cdr3_nt: TGTGCCAGTAGTATTAGCGACGGAAGCAATCAGCCCCAGCATTTT
cdr3_aa: CASSISDGSNQPQHF

j_call: TRBJ1-2
v_call: TRBV30
clone_size: NA
d_call: NA
cdr3_nt: TGTGCCTACCGGGGTAATGGCTACACCTTC
cdr3_aa: CAYRGNGYTF

j_call: TRBJ1-2
v_call: TRBV3-1/TRBV3-2
clone_size: NA
d_call: NA
cdr3_nt: TGTGCCAGCAGCCTACAGGGTGAAGGCTACACCTTC
cdr3_aa: CASSLQGEGYTF

j_call: TRBJ1-1
v_call: TRBV6-6
clone_size: NA
d_call: NA
cdr3_nt: TGTGCCAGCAGTTACATCAGGGAAAACACTGAAGCTTTCTTT
cdr3_aa: CASSYIRENTEAFF

j_call: TRBJ2-7
v_call: TRBV6-2/TRBV6-3
clone_size: NA
d_call: NA
cdr3_nt: TGTGCCAGCAGTTCGGCGCGACGGGGCGAGCAGTACTTC
cdr3_aa: CASSSARRGEQYF

j_call: TRBJ1-5
v_call: TRBV27
clone_size: NA
d_call: NA
cdr3_nt: TGTGCCAGCAAGGAAAAGGGACTCAGGGGCAATCAGCCCCAGCATTTT
cdr3_aa: CASKEKGLRGNQPQHF

j_call: TRBJ2-7
v_call: TRBV4-2
clone_size: NA
d_call: NA
cdr3_nt: TGTGCCAGCAGCCAAGGTGAGGGGGACTCCTACGAGCAGTACTTC
cdr3_aa: CASSQGEGDSYEQYF

j_call: TRBJ2-5
v_call: TRBV10-2
clone_size: NA
d_call: TRBD1
cdr3_nt: TGCGCCAGCACCCGGACAGGGGGCGGAGGAGAGACCCAGTACTTC
cdr3_aa: CASTRTGGGGETQYF

j_call: TRBJ1-6
v_call: TRBV11-2
clone_size: NA
d_call: NA
cdr3_nt: TGTGCCAGCAGCTTAGATGATGGGCAGGGCCGGGCGTCACCCCTCCACTTT
cdr3_aa: CASSLDDGQGRASPLHF

j_call: TRBJ1-2
v_call: TRBV30
clone_size: NA
d_call: TRBD1
cdr3_nt: TGTGCCTGGAGTGTACTTGTCAGGGGGCATGGCTACACCTTC
cdr3_aa: CAWSVLVRGHGYTF

j_call: TRBJ2-5
v_call: TRBV4-1
clone_size: NA
d_call: TRBD2
cdr3_nt: TGCGCCAGCAGCCACAGTGCGGGGGGTTCGGAGACCCAGTACTTC
cdr3_aa: CASSHSAGGSETQYF

j_call: TRBJ1-3
v_call: TRBV10-3
clone_size: NA
d_call: NA
cdr3_nt: TGTGCCATCAGTGAGTCGATCTTGGTGGGGGCAGGAAACACCATATATTTT
cdr3_aa: CAISESILVGAGNTIYF

j_call: TRBJ1-1
v_call: TRBV27
clone_size: NA
d_call: TRBD1
cdr3_nt: TGTGCCAGCAGTTTAACCAAATTCCGCCGGGACAGGAGTAACACTGAAGCTTTCTTT
cdr3_aa: CASSLTKFRRDRSNTEAFF

j_call: TRBJ2-5
v_call: TRBV7-8
clone_size: NA
d_call: TRBD2
cdr3_nt: TGTGCCAGCAGCCCCCTGCATATGACTAGCGGGGGTTGGGAGACCCAGTACTTC
cdr3_aa: CASSPLHMTSGGWETQYF

j_call: TRBJ1-2
v_call: TRBV7-3
clone_size: NA
d_call: NA
cdr3_nt: TGTGCCAGCAGCTCCCTCGAGTTAGCTAACTATGGCTACACCTTC
cdr3_aa: CASSSLELANYGYTF

j_call: TRBJ2-1
v_call: TRBV2
clone_size: NA
d_call: NA
cdr3_nt: TGTGCCAGCAGTGTGGCTGAGCAGTTCTTC
cdr3_aa: CASSVAEQFF

j_call: TRBJ2-1
v_call: TRBV29-1
clone_size: once
d_call: NA
cdr3_nt: TGCAGCGTTCGCGTATACAATGAGCAGTTCTTC
cdr3_aa: CSVRVYNEQFF

j_call: TRBJ2-6
v_call: TRBV4-3
clone_size: NA
d_call: NA
cdr3_nt: TGCGCCAGCAGCCAAGTTGGCCGGGGTCCCTCTGGGGCCAACGTCCTGACTTTC
cdr3_aa: CASSQVGRGPSGANVLTF